These 16 T cell receptor beta chains came from one sample sequenced in a study of T cell repertoires in cytomegalovirus infection. TCRdb called the reads again in MiXCR, with one record for every CDR3 protein. This sample has around 180,000 distinct CDR3 sequences, with approximately 19% found just once. What was sequenced was PBMCs. The receptors stem from a human donor in good health (CMV status not recorded). Some clones in this sample may be carry-over from other donors' samples.

The chain uses TRBV12-3 or TRBV12-4 and TRBJ2-4, with a weak D call TRBD1 (6 bases). The V end lost 4 bases, the J end lost 7 bases, and 17 bases lay between the germline ends. CDR3 length: 15 residues. CDR3 sequence reads: CASSSDSLRRNIQYF. In nucleotides, the CDR3 is TGTGCCAGCAGTTCGGACAGCCTAAGGAGGAACATTCAGTACTTC.

This clonotype was counted a few times. The genes are TRBV28 and TRBJ1-2; the D is unclear. The germline V and J ends were trimmed by 6 bases and 2 bases, with 7 bases remaining between them. CDR1 and CDR2 from the germline V gene are MDHEN and SYDVKM. This CDR3 has 12 residues. The CDR3 DNA sequence: TGTGCCAGCAGGCTGATGAACTATGGCTACACCTTC. Its protein product is CASRLMNYGYTF.

The chain joins TRBV4-3 to TRBJ2-7; a possible D gene is TRBD2 (5 bases). Germline V gives CDR1 LGHNA, CDR2 YSLEER. The CDR3 length is 16 residues. Trimming took 0 bases from V and 2 from J, leaving 14 bases between them. The CDR3 loop reads CASSQETDSGPYEQYF. The CDR3, as DNA: TGCGCCAGCAGCCAAGAGACGGACTCTGGCCCCTACGAGCAGTACTTC.

This clonotype was seen repeatedly, ten times or more. The rearrangement links TRBV7-2 to TRBJ1-3; D possibly corresponds to TRBD1 (5 bases). Germline loops: CDR1 SGHTA, CDR2 FQGNSA. The CDR3 spans 16 residues. V was trimmed by 3 bases and J by 0 bases, leaving 12 bases between them. DNA for the CDR3: TGTGCCAGCAGCTTCGTCCGGGGGAACTCTGGAAACACCATATATTTT. Its protein product is CASSFVRGNSGNTIYF.

The chain employs TRBV5-4 and TRBJ2-2; 10 positions match TRBD2. The CDR3 has 16 residues. V was pared by 3 bases and J by 1 base, with 3 bases of the junction left unmatched. Germline CDR1 is SGHNT and CDR2 is YYREEE (reference sequence). Here the CDR3 DNA reads TGTGCCAGCAGCTCTGCTAGCGGGAGGAACACCGGGGAGCTGTTTTTT. This translates into CASSSASGRNTGELFF.

The chain uses TRBV7-2 and TRBJ2-3, with TRBD2 as a possible D gene (5 bases). The CDR3 extends over 14 amino acids. V lost 5 bases to trimming and J lost 6 bases, with 15 bases between them. Germline CDR1 is SGHTA and CDR2 is FQGNSA. As DNA, the CDR3 is TGTGCCAGCAGCGATAAAGGAGGTTACGATACGCAGTATTTT. This encodes CASSDKGGYDTQYF.

This clonotype was found a few times. In DNA form, the CDR3 reads TGTGCCAGCAGCCCCGGGGGGCAGGGCGCTCAGCCCCAGCATTTT. Protein sequence: CASSPGGQGAQPQHF. The V call is TRBV11-2, the J call TRBJ1-5, with TRBD1 as a possible D gene (6 bases). The CDR3 has 15 residues. The germline V gene encodes CDR1 SGHAT and CDR2 FQNNGV. Trimming took off 5 bases at V and 6 bases at J, with 17 bases between the two ends.

The J gene is TRBJ2-3, the V gene TRBV18, with D maybe TRBD1 (6 bases). This CDR3 comprises 15 residues. Germline CDR1 is KGHSH and CDR2 is LQKENI. Deletions cut 4 bases from V and 1 base from J, with 12 bases between. The CDR3: CASSLQGIGTDTQYF. CDR3 coding DNA: TGTGCCAGCTCACTCCAGGGGATCGGCACAGATACGCAGTATTTT.

This clonotype was observed a few times. This rearrangement joins TRBV7-2 to TRBJ2-3; 16 bases align to TRBD2. Germline trimming cut 0 bases from V and 4 bases from J; bases unmatched to any gene: 4. This CDR3 has 18 residues. Germline CDR1 SGHTA, CDR2 FQGNSA. The CDR3 coding sequence is TGTGCCAGCAGCTTAGCGGGGACTAGCGGGAGGGCAGCAGATACGCAGTATTTT. Protein sequence: CASSLAGTSGRAADTQYF.

This clonotype appeared many times. The chain has TRBV11-3 and TRBJ2-1, with unresolved D. Trimming pared 4 bases from V and 0 bases from J, leaving 19 bases between. The CDR3 totals 18 residues. Germline-derived CDR1 and CDR2 are SGHNT and YENEEA. The CDR3 spells CASSSQGRHSSSYNEQFF. The CDR3 bases are TGTGCCAGCAGCTCTCAAGGAAGACATTCGAGCTCCTACAATGAGCAGTTCTTC.

This clonotype appeared many times. The rearrangement joins TRBV19 to TRBJ1-3; no firm D call. Germline V gives CDR1 LNHDA, CDR2 SQIVND (reference sequence). V gave up 7 bases and J gave up 4 bases, with 14 bases separating them. The CDR3 runs 14 residues. CDR3 DNA: TGTGCCAGTATTGGAGGATTCGGCGGAAACACCATATATTTT. Translated: CASIGGFGGNTIYF.

Many counts were recorded for this clonotype. The chain carries TRBV7-2 and TRBJ2-5, with 9 bases lining up with TRBD2. The CDR3 loop spans 13 amino acids. V gave up 5 bases and J gave up 4 bases; unmatched junction bases: 2. Per germline, CDR1 SGHTA and CDR2 FQGNSA. The CDR3 region has the DNA TGTGCCAGCAGCCTGACTAGCGGAGAGACCCAGTACTTC. It codes for CASSLTSGETQYF.

In this sample, this clonotype turned up many times. The chain has TRBV7-2 and TRBJ2-2; TRBD1 might be the D (6 bases). The CDR3 sequence is 13 residues long. Germline V lookup: CDR1 SGHTA, CDR2 FQGNSA. The V end was cut by 6 bases, the J end by 5 bases, with 10 bases between. The CDR3 sequence: CASSLTGTGELFF. Here the CDR3 DNA reads TGTGCCAGCAGTTTAACAGGGACCGGGGAGCTGTTTTTT.

V is TRBV11-2 and J is TRBJ2-1, with 7 bases matching TRBD2. This CDR3 spans 16 amino acids. Looked up from germline, CDR1 is SGHAT and CDR2 is FQNNGV. The J segment lost 15 bases and the V segment lost 1 base, leaving 18 bases of the junction unmatched. For the CDR3, the DNA is TGTGCCAGCAGCTTAGGGTCCCGGGGGGTCTACAATGAGTTGTTCTTC. Translation gives CASSLGSRGVYNELFF.

Many counts were recorded for this clonotype. This CDR3 reads CASSPWTGNYEQYF. In DNA form, the CDR3 reads TGTGCCAGCAGCCCATGGACAGGGAACTACGAGCAGTACTTC. V usage is TRBV7-2 and J usage is TRBJ2-7, with 8 bases fitting TRBD1. Germline-derived CDR1 and CDR2 are SGHTA and FQGNSA. V shed 5 bases, J shed 3 bases, and the junction held 6 bases outside the gene matches. The CDR3 loop spans 14 amino acids.

A note on this clonotype: A much larger clone differs from this one at a single base, so this may be a read error. The chain joins TRBV6-2 or TRBV6-3 to TRBJ1-1, with 8 bases aligning to TRBD1. Germline V gives CDR1 MNHEY, CDR2 SVGEGT. The V gene end was trimmed by 8 bases and the J gene end by 1 base; junction bases not matched to a gene: 6. This CDR3 region has 14 residues. CDR3 coding DNA: TGTGCCAGCTGCCTCAGGGGGCCGAACACTGAAGCTTTCTTT. This encodes CASCLRGPNTEAFF.